Reported below is one TCR beta chain. A Seattle source enrolled patients during active infection and followed them longitudinally. This entry is derived from a study of blood T cell repertoires in COVID-19. About the research overall: Samples representing acute and convalescent COVID-19 were sourced from the United States, Italy and Spain. T cells, B-cell-depleted T cells, or PBMCs supplied cDNA or gDNA.

The protocol was immunoSEQ multiplex PCR, while the TCRdb copy is restricted to in-frame clones and leaves out a portion. The data hold around 400,000 clones, with over 75% observed a single time. The CDR3 is 15 amino acids. Trimming stripped 0 bases from V and 7 bases from J, with 10 bases between. Germline V gives CDR1 LGHDT, CDR2 YNNKEL (reference sequence). Input material: peripheral blood. The rearrangement links TRBV3-1 (or the pseudogene TRBV3-2) to TRBJ1-6; D gene unclear. This receptor was identified in a woman aged 25 to 39 with COVID-19, enrolled during active disease. The CDR3 DNA sequence: TGTGCCAGCAGCCAAGATTGGAGGGAAAATTCACCCCTCCACTTT. Its protein product is CASSQDWRENSPLHF.